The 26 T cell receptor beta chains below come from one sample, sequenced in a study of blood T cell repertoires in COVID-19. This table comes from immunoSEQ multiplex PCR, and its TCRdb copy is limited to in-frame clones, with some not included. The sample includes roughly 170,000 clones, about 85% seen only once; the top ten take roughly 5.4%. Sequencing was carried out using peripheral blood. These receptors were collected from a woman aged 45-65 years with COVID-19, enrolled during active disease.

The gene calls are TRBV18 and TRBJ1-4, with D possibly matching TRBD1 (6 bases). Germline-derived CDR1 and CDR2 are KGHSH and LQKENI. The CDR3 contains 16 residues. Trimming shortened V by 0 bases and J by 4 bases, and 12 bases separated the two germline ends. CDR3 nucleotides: TGTGCCAGCTCACCACCCAATGGACAGTATAATGAAAAACTGTTTTTT. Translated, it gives CASSPPNGQYNEKLFF.

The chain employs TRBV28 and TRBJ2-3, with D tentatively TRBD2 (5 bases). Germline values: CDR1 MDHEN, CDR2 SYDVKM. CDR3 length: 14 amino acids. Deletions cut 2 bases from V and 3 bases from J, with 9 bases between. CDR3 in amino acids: CASSLHGDTDTQYF. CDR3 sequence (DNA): TGTGCCAGCAGTTTACACGGGGATACAGATACGCAGTATTTT.

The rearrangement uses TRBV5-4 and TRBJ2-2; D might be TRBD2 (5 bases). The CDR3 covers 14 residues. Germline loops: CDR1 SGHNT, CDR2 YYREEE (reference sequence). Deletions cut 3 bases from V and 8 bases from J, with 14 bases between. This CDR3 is CASSSTGAAGELFF. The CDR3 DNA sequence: TGTGCCAGCAGCTCTACTGGAGCGGCGGGGGAGCTGTTTTTT. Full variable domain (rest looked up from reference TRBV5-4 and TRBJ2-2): ETGVTQSPTHLIKTRGQQVTLRCSSQSGHNTVSWYQQALGQGPQFIFQYYREEENGRGNFPPRFSGLQFPNYSSELNVNALELDDSALYLCASSSTGAAGELFFGEGSRLTVL.

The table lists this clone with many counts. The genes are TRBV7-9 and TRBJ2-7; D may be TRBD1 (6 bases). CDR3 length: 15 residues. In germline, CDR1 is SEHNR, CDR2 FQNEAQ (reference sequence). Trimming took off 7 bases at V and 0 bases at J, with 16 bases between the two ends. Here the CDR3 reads CASIPDRRLSYEQYF. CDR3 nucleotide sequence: TGTGCCAGCATTCCAGACAGGCGACTCTCCTACGAGCAGTACTTC.

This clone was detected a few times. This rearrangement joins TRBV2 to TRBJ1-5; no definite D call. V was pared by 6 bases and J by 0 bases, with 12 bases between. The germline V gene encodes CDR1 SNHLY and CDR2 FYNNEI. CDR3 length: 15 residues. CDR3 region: CASSESGYSNQPQHF. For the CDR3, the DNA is TGTGCCAGCAGCGAATCGGGGTATAGCAATCAGCCCCAGCATTTT.

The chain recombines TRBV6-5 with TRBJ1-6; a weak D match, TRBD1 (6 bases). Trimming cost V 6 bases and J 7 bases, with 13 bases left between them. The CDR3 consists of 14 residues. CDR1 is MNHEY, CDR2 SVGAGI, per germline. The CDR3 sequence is CASSPTGGNSPLHF. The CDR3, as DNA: TGTGCCAGCAGCCCGACAGGTGGGAATTCACCCCTCCACTTT.

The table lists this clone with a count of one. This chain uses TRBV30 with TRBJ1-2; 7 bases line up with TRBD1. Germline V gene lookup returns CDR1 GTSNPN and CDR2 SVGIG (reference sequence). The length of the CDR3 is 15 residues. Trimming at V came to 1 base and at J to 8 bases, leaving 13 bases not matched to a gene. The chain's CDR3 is CAWSAPGQIFAGYTF. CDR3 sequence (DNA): TGTGCCTGGAGTGCCCCGGGACAGATTTTTGCCGGCTACACCTTC.

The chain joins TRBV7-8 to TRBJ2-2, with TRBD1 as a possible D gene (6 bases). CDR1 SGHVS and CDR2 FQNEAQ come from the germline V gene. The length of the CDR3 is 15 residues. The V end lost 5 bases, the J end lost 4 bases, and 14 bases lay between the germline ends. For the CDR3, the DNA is TGTGCCAGCAGCCTTACAGGGATTGGCACCGGGGAGCTGTTTTTT. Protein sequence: CASSLTGIGTGELFF.

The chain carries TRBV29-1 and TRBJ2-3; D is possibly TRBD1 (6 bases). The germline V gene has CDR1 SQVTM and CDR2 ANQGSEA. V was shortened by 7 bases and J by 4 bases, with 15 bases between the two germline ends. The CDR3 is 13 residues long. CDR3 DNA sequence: TGCAGCGGTAGACAGGTTTCGGCAGATACGCAGTATTTT. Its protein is CSGRQVSADTQYF.

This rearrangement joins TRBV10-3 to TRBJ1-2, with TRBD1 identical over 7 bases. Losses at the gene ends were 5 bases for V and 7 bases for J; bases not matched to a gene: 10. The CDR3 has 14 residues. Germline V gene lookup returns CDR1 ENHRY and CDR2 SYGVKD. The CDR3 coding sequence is TGTGCCATCAGTTCGACAGGGTCAGGTTCTGGCTACACCTTC. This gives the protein CAISSTGSGSGYTF.

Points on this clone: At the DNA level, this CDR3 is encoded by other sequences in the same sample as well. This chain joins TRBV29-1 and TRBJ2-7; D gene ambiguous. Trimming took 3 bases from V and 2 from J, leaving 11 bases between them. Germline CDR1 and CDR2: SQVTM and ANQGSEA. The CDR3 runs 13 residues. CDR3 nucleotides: TGCAGCGTTGAGTCCAGCGTCACCTACGAGCAGTACTTC. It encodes CSVESSVTYEQYF.

This CDR3 is CATSDGGWGEQFF. Written as DNA, the CDR3 is TGTGCCACCAGTGATGGAGGGTGGGGTGAGCAGTTCTTC. This chain joins TRBV24-1 and TRBJ2-1, with D possibly being TRBD2 (6 bases). The CDR3 loop spans 13 amino acids. With 3 bases removed from V and 9 bases from J, the gap between germline ends came to 11 bases. The germline V gene has CDR1 KGHDR and CDR2 SFDVKD.

CDR3 sequence reads: CASSQDRASGRETQYF. The CDR3 DNA reads as TGTGCCAGCAGCCAAGATCGGGCTAGCGGGCGGGAGACCCAGTACTTC. The V call is TRBV14, the J call TRBJ2-5; 8 nucleotides align to TRBD2. CDR1 is SGHDN and CDR2 is FVKESK in the germline V gene. V gave up 0 bases and J gave up 5 bases; unmatched junction bases: 8. The CDR3 length is 16 residues.

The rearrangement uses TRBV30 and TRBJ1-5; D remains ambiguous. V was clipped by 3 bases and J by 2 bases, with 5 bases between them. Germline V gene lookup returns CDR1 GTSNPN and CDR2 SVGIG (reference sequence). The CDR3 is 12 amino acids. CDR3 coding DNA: TGTGCCTGGAGGAGGGGCAATCAGCCCCAGCATTTT. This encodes CAWRRGNQPQHF. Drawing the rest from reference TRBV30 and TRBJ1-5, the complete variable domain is SQTIHQWPATLVQPVGSPLSLECTVEGTSNPNLYWYRQAAGRGLQLLFYSVGIGQISSEVPQNLSASRPQDRQFILSSKKLLLSDSGFYLCAWRRGNQPQHFGDGTRLSIL.

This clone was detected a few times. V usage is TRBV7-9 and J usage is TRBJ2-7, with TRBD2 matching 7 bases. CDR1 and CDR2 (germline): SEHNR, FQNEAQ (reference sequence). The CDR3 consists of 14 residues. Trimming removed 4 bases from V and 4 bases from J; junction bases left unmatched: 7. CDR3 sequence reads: CASSYETSRYEQYF. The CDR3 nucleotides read TGTGCCAGCAGCTACGAGACTAGCAGATACGAGCAGTACTTC.

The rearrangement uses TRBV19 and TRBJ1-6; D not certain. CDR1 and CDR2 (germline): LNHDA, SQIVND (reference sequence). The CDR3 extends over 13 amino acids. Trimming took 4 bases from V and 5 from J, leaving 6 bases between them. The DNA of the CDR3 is TGTGCCAGTAGTACCGGGAATAATTCACCCCTCCACTTT. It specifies CASSTGNNSPLHF. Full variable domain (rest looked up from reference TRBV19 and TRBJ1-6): DGGITQSPKYLFRKEGQNVTLSCEQNLNHDAMYWYRQDPGQGLRLIYYSQIVNDFQKGDIAEGYSVSREKKESFPLTVTSAQKNPTAFYLCASSTGNNSPLHFGNGTRLTVT.

Here the CDR3 DNA reads TGTGCCAGCAGTCTTCAGGGTCTCAGCTCCTACGAGCAGTACTTC. It encodes CASSLQGLSSYEQYF. The rearrangement joins TRBV27 to TRBJ2-7; D is perhaps TRBD1 (5 bases). V lost 5 bases, J lost 0 bases, and 14 bases lay in between. CDR1 MNHEY and CDR2 SMNVEV come from the germline V gene (reference sequence). The CDR3 consists of 15 residues.

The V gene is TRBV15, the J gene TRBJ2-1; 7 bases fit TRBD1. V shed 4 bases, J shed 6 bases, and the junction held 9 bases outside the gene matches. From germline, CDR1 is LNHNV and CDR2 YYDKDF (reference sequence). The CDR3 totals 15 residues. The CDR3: CATSIDREVFNEQFF. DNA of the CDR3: TGTGCCACCAGCATCGACAGGGAAGTGTTCAATGAGCAGTTCTTC.

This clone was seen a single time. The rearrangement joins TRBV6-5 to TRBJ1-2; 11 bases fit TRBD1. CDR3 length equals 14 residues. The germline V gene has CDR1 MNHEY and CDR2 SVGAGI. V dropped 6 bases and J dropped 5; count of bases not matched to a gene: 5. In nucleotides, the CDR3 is TGTGCCAGCAGACCCGGACAGGGGGCTTATGGCTACACCTTC. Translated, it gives CASRPGQGAYGYTF.

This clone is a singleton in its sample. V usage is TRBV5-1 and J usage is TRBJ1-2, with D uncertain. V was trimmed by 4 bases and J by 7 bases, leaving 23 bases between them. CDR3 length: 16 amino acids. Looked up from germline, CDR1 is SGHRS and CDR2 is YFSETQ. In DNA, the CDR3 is TGCGCCAGCAGCCCAGTCCCGGGGATTGGATTGACTGGCTACACCTTC. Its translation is CASSPVPGIGLTGYTF.

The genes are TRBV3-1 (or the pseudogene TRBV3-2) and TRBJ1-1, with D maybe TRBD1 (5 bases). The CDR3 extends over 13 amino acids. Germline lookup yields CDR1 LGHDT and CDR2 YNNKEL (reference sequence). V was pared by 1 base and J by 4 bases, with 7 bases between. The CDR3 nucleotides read TGTGCCAGCAGCCAAGCGGGGGGCACTGAAGCTTTCTTT. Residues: CASSQAGGTEAFF.

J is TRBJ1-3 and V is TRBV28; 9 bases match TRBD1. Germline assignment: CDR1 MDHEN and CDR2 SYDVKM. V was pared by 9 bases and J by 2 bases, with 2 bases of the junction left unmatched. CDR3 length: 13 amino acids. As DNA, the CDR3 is TGTGCCAGTGGACAGGGGCCTGGAAACACCATATATTTT. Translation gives CASGQGPGNTIYF.

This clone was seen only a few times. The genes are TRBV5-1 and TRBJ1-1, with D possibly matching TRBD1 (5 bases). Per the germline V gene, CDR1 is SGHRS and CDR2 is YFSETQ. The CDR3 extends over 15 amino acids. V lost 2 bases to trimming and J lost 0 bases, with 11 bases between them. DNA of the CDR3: TGCGCCAGCAGCTTAGACAGCCCCATGAACACTGAAGCTTTCTTT. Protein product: CASSLDSPMNTEAFF.

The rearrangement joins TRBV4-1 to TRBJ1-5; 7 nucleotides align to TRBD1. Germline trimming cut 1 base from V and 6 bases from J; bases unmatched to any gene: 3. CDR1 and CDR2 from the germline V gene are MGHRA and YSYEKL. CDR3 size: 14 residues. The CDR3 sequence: CASSQGAGGQPQHF. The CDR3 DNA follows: TGCGCCAGCAGCCAAGGGGCAGGGGGTCAGCCCCAGCATTTT.

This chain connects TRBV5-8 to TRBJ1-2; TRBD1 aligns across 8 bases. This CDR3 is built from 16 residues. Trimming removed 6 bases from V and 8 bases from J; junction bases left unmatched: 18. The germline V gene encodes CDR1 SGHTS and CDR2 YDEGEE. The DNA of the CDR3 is TGTGCCAGCACCTTAATGGACAGGGTCGGCAGTGTCGGCTACACCTTC. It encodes CASTLMDRVGSVGYTF. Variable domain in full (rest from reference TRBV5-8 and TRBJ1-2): EAGVTQSPTHLIKTRGQQATLRCSPISGHTSVYWYQQALGLGLQFLLWYDEGEERNRGNFPPRFSGRQFPNYSSELNVNALELEDSALYLCASTLMDRVGSVGYTFGSGTRLTVV.

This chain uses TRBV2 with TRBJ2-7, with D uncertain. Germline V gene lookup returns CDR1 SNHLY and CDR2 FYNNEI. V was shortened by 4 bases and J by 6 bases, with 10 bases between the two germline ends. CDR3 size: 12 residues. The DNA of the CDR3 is TGTGCCAGCAGTGTTGTGTCAGTCGAGCAGTACTTC. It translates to CASSVVSVEQYF.